This T cell receptor (beta chain) was identified during a study of blood T cell repertoires in COVID-19. Study details: Whether acute or convalescent, the COVID-19 samples came from the United States, Italy and Spain. T cells, B-cell-depleted T cells, or PBMCs provided the cDNA or gDNA that served as material.

Trimming left V 5 bases short and J 3 bases short, with 5 bases between. Germline lookup yields CDR1 SEHNR and CDR2 FQNEAQ (reference sequence). The CDR3 loop spans 11 amino acids. This clone came up once. The same CDR3 also results from other DNA sequences found in this sample. Authors' methods: From reference gene primer amplification, estimates of nucleated cell counts were derived. TCRdb's copy holds only in-frame clones and misses some; the assay was immunoSEQ multiplex PCR. The V and J calls and the clone size are those of that table, but D and trimming were determined from the DNA. The sample shows 250,000 to 300,000 clones, around 86% of them seen only once.

The sequence derives from a man between 18 and 29 years old with active or convalescent COVID-19. The sequencing input was peripheral blood. The chain recombines TRBV7-9 with TRBJ2-7, with no clear D. CDR3 sequence: CASSAYYEQYF. The CDR3 DNA reads TGTGCCAGCAGCGCGTACTACGAGCAGTACTTC.